Below are 9 T cell receptor beta chains sequenced from a single sample in a study of human T cells and chemical hapten exposure. TCRdb passed the RACE reads through MiXCR, listing each CDR3 protein once. The data contain about 380,000 distinct CDR3 sequences, approximately 5.1% of them seen just once; the ten biggest clones take up around 2.3%. Time point: patch test 1, 2 weeks after DPC sensitization. The treatment here: therapeutic diphenylcyclopropenone sensitization with weekly scalp DPC. The sample consisted of whole blood, taken in connection with sensitization to the hapten diphenylcyclopropenone (DPC). Every receptor here comes from a woman aged 45 to 65 with alopecia areata. Some clones in this sample may be carry-over from other donors' samples.

The sample holds many counts of this clonotype. The rearrangement links TRBV29-1 to TRBJ1-1; 7 nucleotides agree with TRBD1. The CDR3 consists of 11 residues. Per the germline V gene, CDR1 is SQVTM and CDR2 is ANQGSEA. With V trimmed by 7 bases and J by 12 bases, 11 bases remained unmatched. The CDR3 coding sequence is TGCAGCGCCAGAACAGGGGAGAAGACTTTCTTT. Its translation: CSARTGEKTFF. Full variable domain (remainder filled in from reference TRBV29-1 and TRBJ1-1): SAVISQKPSRDICQRGTSLTIQCQVDSQVTMMFWYRQQPGQSLTLIATANQGSEATYESGFVIDKFPISRPNLTFSTLTVSNMSPEDSSIYLCSARTGEKTFFGQGTRLTVV.

This clonotype was found many times. The chain employs TRBV20-1 and TRBJ2-5; D gene uncertain. The CDR3 consists of 11 residues. The germline CDR1 and CDR2 sequences are DFQATT and SNEGSKA (reference sequence). V lost 6 bases, J lost 5 bases, and 10 bases lay in between. The CDR3 coding sequence is TGCAGTGCCCAAAGGCAGGAGACCCAGTACTTC. This gives the protein CSAQRQETQYF.

This clonotype has only a few counts. V and J are TRBV6-6 and TRBJ1-5; TRBD1 agrees at 7 bases. The CDR3 spans 14 residues. The trim removed 7 bases at V and 2 bases at J, leaving 5 bases unmatched. Germline-derived CDR1 and CDR2 are MNHNY and SVGAGI (reference sequence). This CDR3 is CASIDDRGNQPQHF. The CDR3 region has the DNA TGTGCCAGCATAGACGACAGGGGCAATCAGCCCCAGCATTTT.

The chain recombines TRBV5-4 with TRBJ2-5; no definite D call. The V and J ends lost 1 base and 7 bases respectively, with 14 bases between them. The germline V gene encodes CDR1 SGHNT and CDR2 YYREEE (reference sequence). This CDR3 has 14 amino acids. CDR3 nucleotide sequence: TGTGCCAGCAGCTTGAACCGAGATGGAAGGACCCAGTACTTC. The encoded protein is CASSLNRDGRTQYF.

The V and J genes are TRBV4-2 and TRBJ2-7; unclear D gene. The germline gives CDR1 LGHNA, CDR2 YNFKEQ. The CDR3 covers 11 residues. V was clipped by 0 bases and J by 6 bases, with 3 bases between them. CDR3 in amino acids: CASSQEAEQYF. In DNA form, the CDR3 reads TGTGCCAGCAGCCAAGAAGCCGAGCAGTACTTC.

This clonotype was counted at least ten times. The V gene is TRBV7-2, the J gene TRBJ2-3, with 14 bases matching TRBD2. CDR3 length: 16 amino acids. V was clipped by 5 bases and J by 4 bases; unmatched bases: 5. Germline V gene lookup returns CDR1 SGHTA and CDR2 FQGNSA. The CDR3 region has the DNA TGTGCCAGCAGCCTGACTAGCGGGAGGGCGGCAGATACGCAGTATTTT. As protein: CASSLTSGRAADTQYF.

This clonotype was counted ten times or more. The chain links TRBV3-1 to TRBJ2-1; D is undetermined. The CDR3 covers 14 residues. Germline lookup yields CDR1 LGHDT and CDR2 YNNKEL (reference sequence). The ends were cut back, 4 bases at V and 7 bases at J, with 14 bases in the middle. CDR3 sequence: CASSRTSQGNEQFF. The CDR3 DNA sequence: TGTGCCAGCAGCCGAACATCCCAAGGGAATGAGCAGTTCTTC.

In this sample, this clonotype turned up many times. The chain carries TRBV20-1 and TRBJ1-5, with D unclear. This CDR3 comprises 13 residues. V was shortened by 6 bases and J by 7 bases, with 16 bases between the two germline ends. Germline loops: CDR1 DFQATT, CDR2 SNEGSKA (reference sequence). The CDR3 region is CSASPGNGQPQHF. DNA for the CDR3: TGCAGTGCCAGTCCGGGGAACGGACAGCCCCAGCATTTT.

V and J are TRBV19 and TRBJ2-7; no firm D call. From germline, CDR1 is LNHDA and CDR2 SQIVND (reference sequence). V was trimmed by 5 bases and J by 4 bases, leaving 18 bases between them. This CDR3 is 15 amino acids long. CDR3 loop: CASSWSLERRYEQYF. The CDR3 region has the DNA TGTGCCAGTAGTTGGTCGCTAGAAAGACGGTACGAGCAGTACTTC. The variable domain in full, completed from reference TRBV19 and TRBJ2-7, reads DGGITQSPKYLFRKEGQNVTLSCEQNLNHDAMYWYRQDPGQGLRLIYYSQIVNDFQKGDIAEGYSVSREKKESFPLTVTSAQKNPTAFYLCASSWSLERRYEQYFGPGTRLTVT.